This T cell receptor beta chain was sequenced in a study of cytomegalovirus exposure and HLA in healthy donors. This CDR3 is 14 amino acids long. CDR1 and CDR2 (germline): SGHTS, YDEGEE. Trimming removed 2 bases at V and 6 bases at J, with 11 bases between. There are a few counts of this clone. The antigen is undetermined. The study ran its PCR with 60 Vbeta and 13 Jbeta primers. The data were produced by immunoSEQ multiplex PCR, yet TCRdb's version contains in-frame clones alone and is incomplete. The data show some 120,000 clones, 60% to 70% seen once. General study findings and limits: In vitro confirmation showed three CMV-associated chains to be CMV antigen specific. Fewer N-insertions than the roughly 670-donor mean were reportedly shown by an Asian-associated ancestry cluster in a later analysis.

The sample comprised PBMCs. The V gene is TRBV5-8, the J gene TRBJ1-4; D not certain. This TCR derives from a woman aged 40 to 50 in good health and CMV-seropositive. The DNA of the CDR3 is TGTGCCAGCAGCTTTCAAACCGGAGATGAAAAACTGTTTTTT. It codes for CASSFQTGDEKLFF.